The clone carrying this TCR beta chain appeared once. This sample stems from a study of blood T cells in healthy people across ages. The CDR3 is made up of 15 amino acids. Per the germline V gene, CDR1 is SGHTA and CDR2 is FQGNSA. J gave up 11 bases and V 3 bases, and 10 bases lay outside the gene matches. With a J-beta primer mix and a sample-barcoded 5' primer, a second PCR ran 7 to 11 cycles. TCRdb used MiXCR to reprocess the 5' RACE reads, holding one entry per CDR3 protein. The sample has fewer than 800,000 distinct CDR3 sequences, 49% seen once; the top ten hold 25% to 35%. This chain connects TRBV7-2 to TRBJ2-5; the match to TRBD2 covers 12 bases. This sequence originates from an older woman in good health. Sequenced input: blood. The chain's CDR3 is CASSFTSGRSNEQYF. CDR3 sequence (DNA): TGTGCCAGCAGCTTTACTAGCGGGAGGAGTAATGAGCAGTACTTC.